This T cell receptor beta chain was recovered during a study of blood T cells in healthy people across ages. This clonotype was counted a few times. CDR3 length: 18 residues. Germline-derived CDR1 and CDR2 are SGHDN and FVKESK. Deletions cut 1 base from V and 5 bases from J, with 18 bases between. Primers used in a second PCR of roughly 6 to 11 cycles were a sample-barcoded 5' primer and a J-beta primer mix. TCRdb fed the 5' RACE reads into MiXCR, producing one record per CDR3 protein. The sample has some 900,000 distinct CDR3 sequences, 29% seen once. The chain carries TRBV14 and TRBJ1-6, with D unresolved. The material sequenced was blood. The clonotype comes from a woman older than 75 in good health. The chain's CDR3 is CASSQAHFKRSNNSPLHF. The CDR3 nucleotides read TGTGCCAGCAGCCAAGCACACTTTAAGCGCAGCAATAATTCACCCCTCCACTTT.